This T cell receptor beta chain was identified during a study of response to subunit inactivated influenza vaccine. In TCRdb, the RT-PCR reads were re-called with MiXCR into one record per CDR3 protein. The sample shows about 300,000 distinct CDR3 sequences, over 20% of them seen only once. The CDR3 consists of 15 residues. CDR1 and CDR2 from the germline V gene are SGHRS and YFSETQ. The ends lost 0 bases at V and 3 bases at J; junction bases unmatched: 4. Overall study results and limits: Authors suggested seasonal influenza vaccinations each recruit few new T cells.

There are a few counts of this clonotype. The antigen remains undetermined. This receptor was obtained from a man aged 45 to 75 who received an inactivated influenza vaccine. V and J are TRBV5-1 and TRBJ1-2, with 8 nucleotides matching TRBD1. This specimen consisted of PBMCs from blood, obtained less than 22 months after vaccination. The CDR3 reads CASSLAGTGDYGYTF. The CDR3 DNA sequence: TGCGCCAGCAGCTTGGCCGGGACAGGAGACTATGGCTACACCTTC.